The 10 T cell receptor beta chains in this list originate from one sample, sequenced in a study of T-cell memory formation after mild COVID-19. TCRdb re-analysed the 5' RACE reads in MiXCR, keeping a single row per CDR3 protein. The profile shows approximately 400,000 distinct CDR3 sequences, 20% to 25% of them singletons. Sequenced: PBMCs or a T cell subset sorted from them (not recorded which). The receptors stem from an adult woman who had mild COVID-19 (a few samples of this study predate the infection). Cell type and time point are not known.

The V gene is TRBV6-2 or TRBV6-3, the J gene TRBJ2-4, with TRBD2 identical over 9 bases. CDR3 length equals 19 residues. Germline assignment: CDR1 MNHEY and CDR2 SVGEGT. J gave up 2 bases and V 0 bases, and 11 bases lay outside the gene matches. The CDR3 DNA reads as TGTGCCAGCAGTTACTCGGTTGTGGTAGCGGGAGACTCCAAAAACATTCAGTACTTC. It yields the protein CASSYSVVVAGDSKNIQYF.

This clonotype was seen many times. The rearrangement uses TRBV18 and TRBJ1-1; no reliable D call. This CDR3 comprises 13 residues. CDR1 is KGHSH and CDR2 is LQKENI in the germline V gene. V shed 2 bases and J shed 1 base, with 5 bases lying between them. The CDR3 loop is CASSPGQNTEAFF. DNA for the CDR3: TGTGCCAGCTCACCAGGGCAGAACACTGAAGCTTTCTTT.

This chain links TRBV6-2 or TRBV6-3 with TRBJ1-1, with D unclear. The germline V gene has CDR1 MNHEY and CDR2 SVGEGT. The CDR3 runs to 13 residues. Trimming left V 6 bases short and J 7 bases short, with 15 bases between. The CDR3 protein is CASSPPGRGEAFF. CDR3 nucleotide sequence: TGTGCCAGCAGCCCCCCCGGCCGCGGTGAAGCTTTCTTT.

The rearrangement joins TRBV3-1 to TRBJ2-3, with D perhaps matching TRBD2 (7 bases). CDR3 length: 16 residues. Germline CDR1 LGHDT, CDR2 YNNKEL (reference sequence). V shed 1 base and J shed 2 bases, with 13 bases lying between them. CDR3 in DNA: TGTGCCAGCAGCCAAGTAGGGGGGGACTACACAGATACGCAGTATTTT. Its translation is CASSQVGGDYTDTQYF.

The gene calls are TRBV20-1 and TRBJ1-5; unclear D gene. V dropped 3 bases and J dropped 4 bases, with 7 bases sitting between them. Germline V gives CDR1 DFQATT, CDR2 SNEGSKA (reference sequence). The CDR3 has 12 amino acids. The CDR3 coding sequence is TGCAGTGCTAGGGACGCTAATCAGCCCCAGCATTTT. Its protein is CSARDANQPQHF.

This clonotype was counted ten times or more. This chain connects TRBV5-1 to TRBJ2-5, with D unresolved. The CDR3 runs 13 residues. CDR1 and CDR2 from the germline V gene are SGHRS and YFSETQ. V shed 4 bases and J shed 2 bases, with 9 bases lying between them. The CDR3 nucleotides read TGCGCCAGCAGCATTCCAGGACAAGAGACCCAGTACTTC. It translates to CASSIPGQETQYF.

Only a few counts were recorded for this clonotype. The J gene is TRBJ2-2, the V gene TRBV20-1, with 8 bases fitting TRBD2. CDR3 length equals 15 residues. Per the germline V gene, CDR1 is DFQATT and CDR2 is SNEGSKA (reference sequence). V was pared by 2 bases and J by 1 base, with 3 bases of the junction left unmatched. As DNA, the CDR3 is TGCAGTGCTAGAAAGCGGGAGCGGAACACCGGGGAGCTGTTTTTT. Its protein product is CSARKRERNTGELFF.

This clonotype has a count of ten or more. The chain couples TRBV5-1 to TRBJ2-7; maybe TRBD1 (5 bases). The CDR3 totals 13 residues. CDR1 and CDR2 from the germline V gene are SGHRS and YFSETQ. Trimming pared 3 bases from V and 3 bases from J, leaving 10 bases between. CDR3 nucleotides: TGCGCCAGCAGCTCGAAGGACATCTACGAGCAGTACTTC. This codes for CASSSKDIYEQYF.

The V gene is TRBV5-1, the J gene TRBJ1-1, with D hard to call. CDR3 size: 15 residues. The germline CDR1 and CDR2 sequences are SGHRS and YFSETQ. V shed 5 bases and J shed 1 base, with 15 bases lying between them. Here the CDR3 DNA reads TGCGCCAGCAGATCGGACTTCCTAAGGAACACTGAAGCTTTCTTT. Translation: CASRSDFLRNTEAFF.

The chain employs TRBV10-3 and TRBJ1-5; 9 bases agree with TRBD1. Germline-derived CDR1 and CDR2 are ENHRY and SYGVKD. Trimming cost V 6 bases and J 4 bases; bases outside gene matches: 7. This CDR3 spans 15 amino acids. As DNA, the CDR3 is TGTGCCATCAGCGAATGGACAGGGGAAAATCAGCCCCAGCATTTT. It translates to CAISEWTGENQPQHF.